This TCR beta chain appears in the sequencing data of a study of T cells and Merkel cell carcinoma outcomes. The germline gives CDR1 SNHLY, CDR2 FYNNEI. The CDR3 covers 13 residues. Trimming left V 4 bases short and J 1 base short, with 7 bases between. As for this clone: Its antigen remains unknown.

Profiling relied on immunoSEQ multiplex PCR, and the TCRdb table lists in-frame clones only, not all of them. In the table there are around 14,000 clones, 92% of which are singletons. Study-level findings and limits: Repertoire plus T-cell density reportedly predicted Merkel cell carcinoma outcomes.

V and J are TRBV2 and TRBJ1-1; D is unresolved. This receptor was obtained from a human donor with Merkel cell carcinoma. The sample consisted of tumor tissue from Merkel cell carcinoma. In nucleotides, the CDR3 is TGTGCCAGCAGTGTATATGAGAACACTGAAGCTTTCTTT. Translation: CASSVYENTEAFF.